This T cell receptor beta chain was recorded in a study of T cells after yellow fever vaccination. Overall study results and limits: Weaker, the secondary response peaked sooner, at day 5 versus 15.

There are 15 residues in the CDR3. Germline CDR1 reads SGHTA; CDR2 reads FQGNSA. V was pared by 4 bases and J by 2 bases, with 5 bases of the junction left unmatched. For this clonotype: Its antigen remains unknown.

TCRdb reanalysed the 5' RACE reads using MiXCR and keeps one entry per CDR3 protein. The data show hundreds of thousands of distinct CDR3 sequences, 19% seen once. The sample here was PBMCs, taken 15 days after the yellow fever booster vaccination. This clonotype originated in a man under 40 who received the YFV17D yellow fever vaccine. The chain couples TRBV7-2 to TRBJ2-4; 7 bases line up with TRBD1. The DNA of the CDR3 is TGTGCCAGCAGCTCCCCGACAGGGACCAAAAACATTCAGTACTTC. It codes for CASSSPTGTKNIQYF.